The 25 T cell receptor beta chains presented below share a single source sample, sequenced in a study of blood T cell repertoires in COVID-19. Method: immunoSEQ multiplex PCR; TCRdb's copy keeps in-frame clones and lacks some. The table records 200,000 to 300,000 clones, approximately 85% of them present only once. Sequencing was carried out using peripheral blood. The source of these receptors is a woman at least 80 years old with COVID-19, enrolled during active disease.

The rearrangement joins TRBV12-3 or TRBV12-4 to TRBJ1-2; 9 bases agree with TRBD1. The length of the CDR3 is 13 residues. J lost 10 bases, V lost 2 bases, and 5 bases had no gene match. CDR3 residues: CASSLFRTGAYTF. In DNA, the CDR3 is TGTGCCAGCAGTTTATTCCGGACAGGGGCCTACACCTTC.

The chain joins TRBV2 to TRBJ2-3; TRBD2 matches at 11 bases. Germline CDR1 and CDR2: SNHLY and FYNNEI. V lost 6 bases, J lost 1 base, and 6 bases stayed unmatched. This CDR3 is 16 amino acids long. The CDR3 is CASRLAGVTGTDTQYF. CDR3 coding DNA: TGTGCCAGCAGACTAGCGGGGGTCACAGGCACAGATACGCAGTATTTT.

This sequence joins TRBV6-1 and TRBJ2-1; perhaps TRBD2 as D (7 bases). The CDR3 consists of 13 residues. The germline V gene has CDR1 MNHNS and CDR2 SASEGT. The ends were cut back, 2 bases at V and 9 bases at J, with 11 bases in the middle. CDR3 DNA sequence: TGTGCCAGCAGTGAAACAGGGAGGGGTGAGCAGTTCTTC. Translated, it gives CASSETGRGEQFF.

The chain recombines TRBV6-5 with TRBJ2-1, with 8 bases that match TRBD2. V trimming: 4 bases; J trimming: 9 bases; junction bases outside the gene matches: 14. The CDR3 is 16 residues long. Looked up from germline, CDR1 is MNHEY and CDR2 is SVGAGI. Written as DNA, the CDR3 is TGTGCCAGCAGTTCCGTGATCGGACGGGGGGGCGGTGAGCAGTTCTTC. Translating gives CASSSVIGRGGGEQFF.

This clone was seen just once. This rearrangement joins TRBV5-1 to TRBJ1-6; 8 nucleotides align to TRBD1. Germline loops: CDR1 SGHRS, CDR2 YFSETQ. This CDR3 region has 15 residues. V gave up 0 bases and J gave up 9 bases; unmatched junction bases: 5. The CDR3 sequence: CASSLAGQEVSPLHF. The CDR3 coding sequence is TGCGCCAGCAGCTTGGCGGGACAGGAGGTTTCACCCCTCCACTTT.

The V and J genes are TRBV4-2 and TRBJ2-5; 8 positions match TRBD2. Unmatched junction bases numbered 13, after V lost 3 bases and J lost 4 bases. Germline V gene sequence: CDR1 LGHNA, CDR2 YNFKEQ. The CDR3 totals 17 residues. Here the CDR3 reads CASSQTLAGGAGETQYF. CDR3 in DNA: TGTGCCAGCAGCCAGACCCTTGCCGGGGGGGCCGGAGAGACCCAGTACTTC.

Points on this clone: The same CDR3 can be traced to other DNA sequences in this sample. The rearrangement uses TRBV28 and TRBJ1-6; 8 nucleotides align to TRBD1. This CDR3 is 15 amino acids long. Germline-derived CDR1 and CDR2 are MDHEN and SYDVKM. V shed 6 bases, J shed 4 bases, and the junction held 5 bases outside the gene matches. The CDR3 is CASSPDRGYNSPLHF. CDR3 bases: TGTGCCAGCAGCCCCGACAGGGGATATAATTCACCCCTCCACTTT.

V and J are TRBV3-1 (or the pseudogene TRBV3-2) and TRBJ1-1, with TRBD1 matching 9 bases. In germline, CDR1 is LGHDT, CDR2 YNNKEL (reference sequence). CDR3 length: 14 amino acids. Trimming cost V 6 bases and J 5 bases; bases outside gene matches: 7. The CDR3 here is CASRPQGARTEAFF. Written as DNA, the CDR3 is TGTGCCAGCAGACCACAGGGGGCGCGTACTGAAGCTTTCTTT.

The chain carries TRBV5-1 and TRBJ1-1; 9 bases line up with TRBD1. With 2 bases clipped from V and 6 bases from J, the junction kept 8 bases outside the gene matches. Germline-derived CDR1 and CDR2 are SGHRS and YFSETQ. The CDR3 sequence is 15 residues long. CDR3 nucleotide sequence: TGCGCCAGCAGCTTACAGGGGGCAGATAGGTCTGAAGCTTTCTTT. Protein: CASSLQGADRSEAFF.

The chain employs TRBV5-6 and TRBJ1-3, with no clear D. Germline V gene lookup returns CDR1 SGHDT and CDR2 YYEEEE. CDR3 length: 14 amino acids. Between the trimmed V and J ends, which lost 2 bases and 3 bases, there was a span of 9 bases. DNA for the CDR3: TGTGCCAGCAGCTTAGTAAACAGTGGAAACACCATATATTTT. Encoded protein: CASSLVNSGNTIYF.

The chain combines TRBV2 with TRBJ1-5; the D is unclear. The CDR3 totals 14 residues. Per the germline V gene, CDR1 is SNHLY and CDR2 is FYNNEI. V was pared by 3 bases and J by 5 bases, with 11 bases between. The chain's CDR3 is CASSDSGLDQPQHF. The DNA for the CDR3 is TGTGCCAGCAGTGATTCGGGGTTGGATCAGCCCCAGCATTTT.

V and J are TRBV5-1 and TRBJ1-2, with 9 positions matching TRBD1. Germline assignment: CDR1 SGHRS and CDR2 YFSETQ. The CDR3 sequence is 14 residues long. After removal of 1 base from V and 7 bases from J, the junction contained 5 bases not matched to a gene. The chain's CDR3 is CASSLSWTGVGYTF. In DNA, the CDR3 is TGCGCCAGCAGCTTGTCTTGGACAGGGGTTGGCTACACCTTC.

The chain combines TRBV18 with TRBJ1-2; 7 positions match TRBD1. V was pared by 3 bases and J by 2 bases, with 12 bases of the junction left unmatched. CDR1 KGHSH and CDR2 LQKENI come from the germline V gene. The CDR3 is made up of 17 amino acids. CDR3 region: CASSPYVTQGTNYGYTF. CDR3 coding DNA: TGTGCCAGCTCACCCTACGTGACACAGGGGACCAACTATGGCTACACCTTC.

The rearrangement links TRBV7-8 to TRBJ1-1; a possible D gene is TRBD1 (5 bases). The V end was cut by 4 bases, the J end by 1 base, with 13 bases between. The CDR3 sequence is 15 residues long. Germline values: CDR1 SGHVS, CDR2 FQNEAQ. CDR3 sequence (DNA): TGTGCCAGCAGCTCGGGGGTGGCTCAGAACACTGAAGCTTTCTTT. Translation: CASSSGVAQNTEAFF.

This rearrangement joins TRBV13 to TRBJ1-2; TRBD1 agrees at 7 bases. Germline CDR1 is PRHDT and CDR2 is FYEKMQ (reference sequence). This CDR3 region has 16 residues. V trimming: 4 bases; J trimming: 8 bases; junction bases outside the gene matches: 16. The CDR3 DNA is TGTGCCAGCAGCTCCCGGGGACAGAAGAACCCTATGGGCTACACCTTC. Translating gives CASSSRGQKNPMGYTF. Using reference TRBV13 and TRBJ1-2 for the parts outside the CDR3, the full variable domain is AAGVIQSPRHLIKEKRETATLKCYPIPRHDTVYWYQQGPGQDPQFLISFYEKMQSDKGSIPDRFSAQQFSDYHSELNMSSLELGDSALYFCASSSRGQKNPMGYTFGSGTRLTVV.

The chain couples TRBV19 to TRBJ2-6; the D gene is possibly TRBD2 (5 bases). V lost 4 bases, J lost 0 bases, and 16 bases lay in between. CDR3 length: 18 residues. Germline V gives CDR1 LNHDA, CDR2 SQIVND (reference sequence). The CDR3 is CASSTLGEGHSGANVLTF. The CDR3 nucleotides read TGTGCCAGTAGTACCCTCGGAGAGGGCCACTCTGGGGCCAACGTCCTGACTTTC. Based on the CDR3 plus reference TRBV19 and TRBJ2-6, the full variable domain is DGGITQSPKYLFRKEGQNVTLSCEQNLNHDAMYWYRQDPGQGLRLIYYSQIVNDFQKGDIAEGYSVSREKKESFPLTVTSAQKNPTAFYLCASSTLGEGHSGANVLTFGAGSRLTVL.

This clone was detected only once. The chain combines TRBV19 with TRBJ1-6, with 8 bases that match TRBD1. V lost 5 bases to trimming and J lost 3 bases; unmatched junction nucleotides: 3. CDR1 LNHDA and CDR2 SQIVND come from the germline V gene (reference sequence). The CDR3 has 15 residues. CDR3: CASSLDRDYNSPLHF. The CDR3, as DNA: TGTGCCAGTAGTTTGGACAGGGACTATAATTCACCCCTCCACTTT.

The chain has TRBV19 and TRBJ1-1, with TRBD1 identical over 8 bases. Germline values: CDR1 LNHDA, CDR2 SQIVND (reference sequence). The CDR3 is made up of 14 amino acids. J was trimmed by 2 bases and V by 3 bases; bases with no gene match: 2. The CDR3, as DNA: TGTGCCAGTAGTATCCAGGGGGCTAACACTGAAGCTTTCTTT. Amino acids: CASSIQGANTEAFF.

J is TRBJ2-3 and V is TRBV4-1, with 7 bases matching TRBD1. CDR3 length: 15 residues. V shed 8 bases, J shed 6 bases, and the junction held 14 bases outside the gene matches. CDR1 MGHRA and CDR2 YSYEKL come from the germline V gene. The CDR3 bases are TGCGCCAGCGGTCGTGGTGAGGGGGCCGGGGATACGCAGTATTTT. Translated, it gives CASGRGEGAGDTQYF.

J is TRBJ1-6 and V is TRBV6-6, with a possible D match to TRBD1 (6 bases). Between the trimmed V and J ends, which lost 6 bases and 4 bases, there was a span of 7 bases. Germline CDR1 reads MNHNY; CDR2 reads SVGAGI (reference sequence). This CDR3 region has 13 residues. Here the CDR3 reads CASRDSYNSPLHF. DNA of the CDR3: TGTGCCAGCAGGGACAGTTATAATTCACCCCTCCACTTT.

The chain couples TRBV3-1 (or the pseudogene TRBV3-2) to TRBJ2-3; D might be TRBD1 (5 bases). The CDR3 totals 15 residues. Trimming cost V 5 bases and J 1 base, with 13 bases left between them. Germline V lookup: CDR1 LGHDT, CDR2 YNNKEL (reference sequence). The CDR3 loop reads CASSSRQPGTDTQYF. The CDR3 coding sequence is TGTGCCAGCAGCTCCCGACAGCCGGGCACAGATACGCAGTATTTT.

The V call is TRBV3-1 (or the pseudogene TRBV3-2), the J call TRBJ1-2; D might be TRBD1 (5 bases). The length of the CDR3 is 14 residues. Trimming stripped 0 bases from V and 4 bases from J, with 9 bases between. Germline V lookup: CDR1 LGHDT, CDR2 YNNKEL (reference sequence). The CDR3 loop reads CASSQEAGGYGYTF. In DNA, the CDR3 is TGTGCCAGCAGCCAAGAGGCGGGGGGCTATGGCTACACCTTC.

The V call is TRBV9, the J call TRBJ2-3, with D maybe TRBD2 (6 bases). Per germline, CDR1 SGDLS and CDR2 YYNGEE. This CDR3 contains 18 residues. V shed 1 base and J shed 0 bases, with 18 bases lying between them. The CDR3 coding sequence is TGTGCCAGCAGCGTAATCGACGGGCGGGGAGGTAGCACAGATACGCAGTATTTT. Encoded protein: CASSVIDGRGGSTDTQYF.

This clone was seen more than once but under ten times. The chain is built from TRBV5-1 and TRBJ1-5; 9 nucleotides agree with TRBD1. The J segment lost 7 bases and the V segment lost 0 bases, leaving 5 bases of the junction unmatched. The CDR3 has 15 amino acids. Germline CDR1 SGHRS, CDR2 YFSETQ. CDR3 DNA sequence: TGCGCCAGCAGCTTGGGACAGGGGGAAAACCAGCCCCAGCATTTT. Encoded protein: CASSLGQGENQPQHF.

The rearrangement uses TRBV3-1 (or the pseudogene TRBV3-2) and TRBJ2-1; TRBD2 agrees at 9 bases. The CDR3 runs to 18 residues. J was trimmed by 1 base and V by 6 bases; bases with no gene match: 13. Germline V lookup: CDR1 LGHDT, CDR2 YNNKEL (reference sequence). For the CDR3, the DNA is TGTGCCAGCAGTCCCGGCGGTAGCGGGGGTAGTTCCTACAATGAGCAGTTCTTC. Its translation is CASSPGGSGGSSYNEQFF.